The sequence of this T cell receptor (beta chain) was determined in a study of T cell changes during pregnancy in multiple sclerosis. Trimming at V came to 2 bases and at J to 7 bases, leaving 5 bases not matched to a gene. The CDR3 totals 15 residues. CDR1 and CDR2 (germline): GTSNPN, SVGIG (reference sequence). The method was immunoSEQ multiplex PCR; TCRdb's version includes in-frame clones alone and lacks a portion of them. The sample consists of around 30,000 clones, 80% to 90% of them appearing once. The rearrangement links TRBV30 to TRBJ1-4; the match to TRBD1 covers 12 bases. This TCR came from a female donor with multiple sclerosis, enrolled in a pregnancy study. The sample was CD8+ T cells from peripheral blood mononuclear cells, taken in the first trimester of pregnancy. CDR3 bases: TGTGCCTGGAGTATAGGGACAGGGGGCAGTGAAAAACTGTTTTTT. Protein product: CAWSIGTGGSEKLFF.